This is a list of T cell receptor beta chains from one sample in a study of TIL therapy for anti-PD-1-resistant metastatic lung cancer. Some clones are missing from TCRdb's copy, which holds only in-frame ones; the method was immunoSEQ multiplex PCR. The sample lists approximately 87,000 clones; around three fifths were seen once. The sequences come from tumor tissue, collected at baseline. These TCRs come from a person between 25 and 79 years old with non-small cell lung cancer. CDR3s include the opening cysteine and the closing phenylalanine or tryptophan. A D gene is named only where the DNA matches it firmly. A row's size may be missing; if present it is once, few, many or a size class.

v_gene	j_gene	d_gene	abundance	CDR3aa	CDR3nt
TRBV14	TRBJ2-1	TRBD1	.	CASSQGLGDRPILEQFF	TGTGCCAGCAGCCAAGGTTTAGGGGACAGGCCAATCCTAGAGCAGTTCTTC
TRBV2	TRBJ1-2	.	.	CASSGGEFYGYTF	TGTGCCAGCAGTGGAGGGGAATTCTATGGCTACACCTTC
TRBV28	TRBJ1-1	.	once	CASSLPTPVRAFF	TGTGCCAGCAGTTTACCGACCCCTGTGAGGGCTTTCTTT
TRBV7-7	TRBJ2-7	.	.	CASSLTPTYEQYF	TGTGCCAGCAGCCTCACACCGACCTACGAGCAGTACTTC
TRBV7-9	TRBJ1-1	.	.	CASSSTVRDEAFF	TGTGCCAGCAGCTCGACCGTTCGTGATGAAGCTTTCTTT
TRBV13	TRBJ1-5	.	.	CASSSGPGRAQHF	TGTGCCAGCAGCTCGGGACCGGGTCGGGCCCAGCATTTT
TRBV27	TRBJ1-5	.	.	CASSLRSGNRGNQPQHF	TGTGCCAGCAGTTTACGGTCAGGAAACCGAGGCAATCAGCCCCAGCATTTT
TRBV5-1	TRBJ2-5	.	.	CASSLQDYPQETQYF	TGCGCCAGCAGCTTACAGGACTACCCGCAAGAGACCCAGTACTTC
TRBV27	TRBJ2-7	.	.	CASSFPSLGGHRINEQYF	TGTGCCAGCAGTTTTCCTTCGTTGGGGGGTCACCGGATTAACGAGCAGTACTTC
TRBV19	TRBJ2-1	TRBD2	.	CASSITAGGFREQFF	TGTGCCAGTAGTATAACAGCGGGAGGATTCAGGGAGCAGTTCTTC
TRBV16	TRBJ1-6	.	.	CASSLSRRDNSPLHF	TGTGCCAGCAGCCTATCCCGACGGGATAATTCACCCCTCCACTTT
TRBV5-4	TRBJ2-7	TRBD1	.	CASSKAGGDIGEQYF	TGTGCCAGCAGCAAAGCAGGGGGCGACATTGGGGAGCAGTACTTC
TRBV4-1	TRBJ2-5	.	.	CASTPSGDETQYF	TGCGCCAGCACCCCCTCGGGGGATGAGACCCAGTACTTC
TRBV28	TRBJ1-2	TRBD1	few	CASSLDRYGYGYTF	TGTGCCAGCAGTCTGGACAGGTACGGCTATGGCTACACCTTC
TRBV29-1	TRBJ2-7	.	.	CSVVVGSVTYEQYF	TGCAGCGTGGTGGTTGGGAGCGTCACCTACGAGCAGTACTTC
TRBV7-3	TRBJ1-3	.	.	CASSLTSGNTIYF	TGTGCCAGCAGCTTGACCTCTGGAAACACCATATATTTT
TRBV10-2	TRBJ1-2	.	.	CASTADRVYGYTF	TGCGCCAGCACCGCGGACAGAGTCTATGGCTACACCTTC
TRBV7-2	TRBJ2-1	.	.	CASSTPKEAYNEQFF	TGTGCCAGCAGCACCCCTAAAGAGGCGTACAATGAGCAGTTCTTC
TRBV10-3	TRBJ2-3	TRBD1	.	CASGSRDRAFDTQYF	TGTGCCAGCGGATCCCGGGACAGGGCTTTTGATACGCAGTATTTT